This TCR beta chain originates from a study of blood T cell repertoires in COVID-19. The wider study: Donors in the United States, Italy and Spain gave samples during acute or convalescent COVID-19.

Germline V gene sequence: CDR1 SGHAT, CDR2 FQNNGV. Trimming took 3 bases from V and 4 from J, leaving 16 bases between them. This CDR3 has 15 amino acids. The data were produced by immunoSEQ multiplex PCR, yet TCRdb's version contains in-frame clones alone and is incomplete. Of just over 150,000 clones listed, 82% are singletons. Sequenced sample: peripheral blood. The receptor was isolated from a woman between 40 and 55 years old with COVID-19, enrolled during active disease. J is TRBJ2-7 and V is TRBV11-2, with a weak D call TRBD2 (5 bases). Written as DNA, the CDR3 is TGTGCCAGCAGCTTCTACTTCTCCGGGATGTACGAGCAGTACTTC. It specifies CASSFYFSGMYEQYF.